This TCR beta chain was sequenced in a study of tumor-infiltrating lymphocytes in primary liver carcinoma (dated by TCRdb to the late 2010s). Study-wide context: The five patients, three men and two women aged 30 to 69 years, had hepatocellular carcinoma (four) or combined HCC and intrahepatic cholangiocarcinoma (one). The five patients had tumors of stage T1-T3 N0M0, with maximum diameters ranging from about 4 to 11 cm. Each sample produced roughly 3.5 to 8 million productive TCRbeta reads, and read depth showed no significant difference between tissue types. TCRbeta repertoire sequencing, expression microarrays and whole-exome sequencing were combined in the study across five regions of each liver tumor, with adjacent normal tissue and blood also included. A total of 35 or so specimens from 5 patients went through TCRbeta repertoire sequencing, namely 25 tumor regions, 5 adjacent noncancerous liver tissues and 5 peripheral blood samples. Repertoires from technical replicates were highly reproducible, with mean shared-clone rates about 0.91 and correlation coefficients above 0.98. Findings and caveats that apply to the study as a whole: The top 250 clones accounted for a significantly greater share of the repertoire in tumors than in blood (p = 0.039). Repertoire overlap was found to be higher between tumor regions (mean approximately 35%) than between tumor-adjacent (approximately 17%) or tumor-blood (around 14%) pairs, consistent with antigen-driven expansion. Since the samples were bulk and unsorted, there was no way to compare CD4+ and CD8+ T cell repertoires. With just a handful of patients in the study, the authors point out that the findings should be validated in a larger study. Because only the TCR beta chain was sequenced and unpaired alpha chains were not captured, true repertoire diversity is likely underestimated.

The V end gives up 5 bases and the J end 4 bases, leaving 4 bases in the junction not matched to a gene. The CDR3 contains 13 residues, cysteine and phenylalanine counted. Here the CDR3 DNA is all that survives: 39 bases in frame from base 1. The germline V gene supplies CDR1 MNHEY and CDR2 SVGAGI. Using a constant-region primer and ProtoScript II reverse transcriptase, TCRbeta-specific cDNA was reverse-transcribed from approximately 500 ng total RNA. The TCRbeta libraries were prepared through three rounds of nested multiplex PCR following a slightly modified ARM-PCR procedure. Multiplex TRBV1-TRBV30 forward primers and a Cbeta reverse primer were used in the first two PCR rounds, each of which was run for 10 to 11 cycles. Sample barcodes and Illumina adapters were attached in a final 25-cycle PCR using Deep VentR polymerase. Before sequencing, amplicons between 200 and 500 bp were purified from gel using a QIAquick gel extraction kit. The TCRbeta amplicons were sequenced with 250-bp paired-end reads on an Illumina HiSeq 2500. The published analysis was carried out like this. Reads were quality-trimmed with Trimmomatic v0.33, and paired reads were merged with FLASH v1.2.11 to recover full CDR3 sequences. V, D and J germline segments were assigned to the rearranged TCRbeta sequences using MiGEC v1.2.1b. VDJtools v1.0.0 computed clonotype statistics and Shannon-Wiener diversity indices. To reduce sampling bias, subsequent analyses other than the diversity analysis used only the 250 most abundant clonotypes in each sample. TCRdb reanalyzed the raw reads on its own, using fastp at Q25 for trimming and MiXCR for clone calling, and kept in-frame beta chains. Every distinct CDR3 protein forms one entry, paired with its most common genes and DNA. TCRdb's processing, not the study's, gives the V and J calls here. Present in this sample are around 79,000 distinct CDR3 sequences, 69% of which were seen just once. About 26% of the sample is taken by the ten largest.

This clonotype has a handful of counts. What antigen it recognizes has not been identified. Nothing much larger sits one base from this clone, and base qualities are not available. Total RNA and DNA were co-extracted from roughly 18-30 mg of bulk tissue with the AllPrep DNA/RNA mini kit, without cell sorting. Between November 2015 and March 2016, about 5 patients in China with histopathologically diagnosed primary liver carcinoma had surgical resection. At the time of sampling, the patients were treatment-naive and had chronic HBV infection. Fresh tumor and adjacent tissue pieces were bisected, with one half stored in RNAlater at -80 degrees C and the other half sent for histology.

The sample comprised tumor-adjacent normal liver tissue. The sequence derives from a man aged 40-49 years with primary liver carcinoma and hepatitis B virus infection. The chain couples TRBV6-5 to TRBJ2-7; TRBD1 aligns with 8 central bases. The nucleotides are TGTGCCAGCAGTCGGACAGGGAATTACGAGCAGTACTTC. The translation is CASSRTGNYEQYF.